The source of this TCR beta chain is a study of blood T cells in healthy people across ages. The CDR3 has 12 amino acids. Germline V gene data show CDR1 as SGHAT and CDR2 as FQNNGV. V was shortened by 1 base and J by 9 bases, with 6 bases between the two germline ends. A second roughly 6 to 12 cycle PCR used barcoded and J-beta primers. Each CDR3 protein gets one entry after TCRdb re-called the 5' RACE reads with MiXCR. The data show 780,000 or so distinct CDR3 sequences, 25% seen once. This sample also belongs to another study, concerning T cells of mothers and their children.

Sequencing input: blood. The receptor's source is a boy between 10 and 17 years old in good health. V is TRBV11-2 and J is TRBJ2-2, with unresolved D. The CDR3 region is CASSLGSWELFF. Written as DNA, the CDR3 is TGTGCCAGCAGCTTAGGTAGCTGGGAGCTGTTTTTT.